This TCR beta chain appears in the sequencing data of a study of cytomegalovirus exposure and HLA in healthy donors. Germline CDR1 and CDR2: MDHEN and SYDVKM. The V gene end was trimmed by 4 bases and the J gene end by 4 bases; junction bases not matched to a gene: 5. This CDR3 spans 14 amino acids. On this clone itself: Its cognate antigen is unknown.

In the PCR, 60 Vbeta and 13 Jbeta primers were used. The assay was immunoSEQ multiplex PCR, and TCRdb's table has in-frame clones only and misses some. The repertoire consists of 130,000 or so clones, with more than 75% occurring once and the leading ten covering 8.1%. Study-wide results and caveats: Evidence from a later analysis indicated that most CMV-associated TCR beta chains looked HLA-restricted.

The chain links TRBV28 to TRBJ1-2; 8 nucleotides match TRBD1. This TCR came from a woman in her 50s in good health and CMV-seropositive. The sequenced sample consisted of PBMCs. The CDR3 here is CASSSYGQGYGYTF. The CDR3 DNA is TGTGCCAGCAGTTCCTATGGACAGGGCTATGGCTACACCTTC.